This T cell receptor beta chain was identified in a study of T cell responses to AZD1222 COVID-19 vaccine (dated by TCRdb to about 2021). With respect to the entire study: AZD1222 recipients given second doses at about 4 weeks or at about 12 weeks were pooled, since spike-specific TCR depth and breadth were not found to differ between the two schedules. A total of roughly 240 trial participants underwent TCR sequencing, of whom 207 received two doses of AZD1222 and approximately 25 received two doses of the MenACWY control vaccine. Trial participants were enrolled into age subgroups of 18-55, 56-69 and 70-plus years, which contained 148, 28 and 57 TCR-sequenced participants, respectively. The paper as a whole reports these results and caveats: Vaccine-associated CD4 TCRs spanned the whole spike protein, with dominant responses in regions 160-218 and 743-854. Most participants were white British and females outnumbered males, and the authors suggested that clonal diversity may have been underestimated. No day 14 peak-response samples were available, so repertoires were characterized only after the peak T cell response. Conclusions about previously exposed vaccinees are limited, since just five to seven AZD1222 recipients were seropositive for SARS-CoV-2 at baseline. After two AZD1222 doses, spike-specific TCR breadth and depth were significantly higher than at day 0 and than in MenACWY recipients. In the small 56-69-year group, the increase in depth fell short of significance, most likely because of low power. Reportedly, almost half of the unique spike-specific TCRs recognized epitopes lying outside the regions that are mutated in the B.1.351 and B.1.1.7 variants.

The CDR3 regions of human TCRbeta chains were subjected to immunosequencing. For the original study's pipeline: Repertoire TCRs were checked for matches against a reference library of SARS-CoV-2-specific TCRs that had been generated using the MIRA antigen-specificity platform. Breadth was defined as the fraction of unique TCRs that were SARS-CoV-2-associated. Depth was defined as the fraction of total T cells that were SARS-CoV-2-associated. Using the MIRA data, each spike-specific TCR was mapped to the spike region that the TCR reacts to and placed in a CD4 or CD8 class. Log10-transformed breadth and depth values were compared by one-way ANOVA with Sidak's multiple comparisons tests. This is the immuneACCESS table as TCRdb keeps it, with only in-frame sequences that have V and J called. A part of the clones is gone; compared with another copy, unresolved V genes explain less than half, and the rest is unexplained. The V and J calls and clone size come from that table; D and trimming were worked out from the DNA. The sample table shows 100,000 to 150,000 clones, and 87% are seen once. Approximately 1.6% of the sample rests with the top ten.

With respect to this clone: Its antigen has not been determined. One base away there is no much larger clone; base qualities are not given.

The time point label for this specimen denotes: baseline before first vaccination. The vaccinee samples were drawn from two UK trials, COV001 and COV002, one of which was a single-blind randomized controlled phase 2/3 trial testing AZD1222 (ChAdOx1 nCoV-19) in healthy adults. For TCRbeta chain sequencing, PBMC samples were collected from trial participants at day 0 and at day 28 after the second dose. CDR1 and CDR2 (MDHEN, SYDVKM) derive from the germline V gene. Inclusive of the bounding cysteine and phenylalanine, the CDR3 is 14 residues long. Only the CDR3 part of the read is kept: 42 bases, read in frame from the first base. V loses 6 bases, J loses 4 bases, and the germline ends lie 12 bases apart.

Recombination linked TRBV28 to TRBJ1-4; a weak D assignment points to TRBD1 (5 bases agree). The input for sequencing was peripheral blood, taken on day 0 of AZD1222 vaccination. The clonotype was recovered from an adult in good health. The nucleotide sequence is TGTGCCAGCAGAACCGGGACGGATAATGAAAAACTGTTTTTT. It codes for CASRTGTDNEKLFF.